Listed below are T cell receptor beta chains from one sample, sequenced in a study of cytomegalovirus exposure and HLA in healthy donors. Only in-frame clones appear in the TCRdb table, and some are missing; sequencing was by immunoSEQ multiplex PCR. The table shows roughly 150,000 clones, with 85% occurring only once. What was sequenced was PBMCs. These TCRs come from a young man in good health and CMV-seropositive. Both conserved end residues are trimmed from each CDR3.

J gene	V gene	CDR3 protein
TRBJ1-1	TRBV7-2	ASSLVGAGGNTEAF
TRBJ2-3	TRBV19	ASSNSRGSDTQY
TRBJ2-7	TRBV6-5	ANGRGSEQY
TRBJ2-2	TRBV5-4	ASGAIGREVAGELF
TRBJ2-7	TRBV23-1	ARAYEQY
TRBJ1-1	TRBV6-4	ASSETGNTEAF
TRBJ1-2	TRBV7-9	SSSQREVNT
TRBJ1-5	TRBV19	ASSAGQHSNQPQH
TRBJ2-7	TRBV7-9	ASSFIERPYEQY
TRBJ1-1	TRBV7-9	ASSSHRGGTEAF
TRBJ2-6	TRBV15	ATSREGASGANVLT
TRBJ2-2	TRBV18	ASSPLGTPGTGELF
TRBJ2-1	TRBV27	ASSLLGQADNEQF
TRBJ2-1	TRBV11-3	ASSLILAGNNEQF
TRBJ2-7	TRBV21-1	ASRVFDNEQY
TRBJ1-1	TRBV13	ASSLDGGTTEAF
TRBJ2-6	TRBV18	ASSSSLGQAFSGANVLT
TRBJ2-1	TRBV7-6	ASSLWTSGGNEQF
TRBJ1-2	TRBV2	ASIEENYGYT
TRBJ2-1	TRBV9	ASSFRDRGDAEQF